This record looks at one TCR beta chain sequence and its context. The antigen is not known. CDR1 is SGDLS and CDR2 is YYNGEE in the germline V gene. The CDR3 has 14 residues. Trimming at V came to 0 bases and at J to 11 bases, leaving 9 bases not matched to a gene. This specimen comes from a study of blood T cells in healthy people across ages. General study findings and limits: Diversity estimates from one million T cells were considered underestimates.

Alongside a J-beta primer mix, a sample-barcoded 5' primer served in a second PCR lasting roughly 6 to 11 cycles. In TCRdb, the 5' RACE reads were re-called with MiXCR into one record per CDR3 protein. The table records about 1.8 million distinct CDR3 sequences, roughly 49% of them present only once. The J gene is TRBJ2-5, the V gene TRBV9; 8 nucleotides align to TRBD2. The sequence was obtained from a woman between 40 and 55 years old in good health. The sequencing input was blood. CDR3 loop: CASSVVGGGNEQYF. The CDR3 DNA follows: TGTGCCAGCAGCGTAGTTGGCGGGGGGAATGAGCAGTACTTC.